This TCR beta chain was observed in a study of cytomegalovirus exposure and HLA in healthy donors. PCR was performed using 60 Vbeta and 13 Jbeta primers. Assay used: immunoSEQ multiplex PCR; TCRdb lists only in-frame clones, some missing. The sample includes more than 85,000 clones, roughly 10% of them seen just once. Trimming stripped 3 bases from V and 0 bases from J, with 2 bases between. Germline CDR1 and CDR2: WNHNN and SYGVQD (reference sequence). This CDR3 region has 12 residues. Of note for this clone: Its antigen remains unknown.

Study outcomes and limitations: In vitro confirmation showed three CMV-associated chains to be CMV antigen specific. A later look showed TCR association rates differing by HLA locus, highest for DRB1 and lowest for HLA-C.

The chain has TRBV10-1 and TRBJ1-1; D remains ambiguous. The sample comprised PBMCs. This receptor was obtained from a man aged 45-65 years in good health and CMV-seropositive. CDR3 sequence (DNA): TGCGCCAGCAGTGACTTGAACACTGAAGCTTTCTTT. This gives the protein CASSDLNTEAFF.